This entry lists 17 T cell receptor beta chains sequenced from one sample in a study of blood T cells in healthy people across ages. Combining a sample-barcoded 5' primer with a J-beta primer mix, a second PCR ran for about 7 to 12 cycles. TCRdb reprocessed the 5' RACE reads with MiXCR, giving one entry per CDR3 protein. The sample holds hundreds of thousands of distinct CDR3 sequences, 29% seen once. Sample: blood. These TCRs come from an elderly woman in good health.

CDR3 amino acids: CASSKTGVRYGYTF. In DNA form, the CDR3 reads TGTGCCAGCAGCAAGACAGGGGTACGCTATGGCTACACCTTC. The V and J genes are TRBV7-2 and TRBJ1-2, with TRBD1 identical over 8 bases. Germline V gene lookup returns CDR1 SGHTA and CDR2 FQGNSA. The CDR3 runs 14 residues. Trimming at V came to 5 bases and at J to 4 bases, leaving 6 bases not matched to a gene.

This sequence joins TRBV5-1 and TRBJ2-3; D is ambiguous. CDR1 is SGHRS and CDR2 is YFSETQ in the germline V gene. Trimming pared 0 bases from V and 4 bases from J, leaving 9 bases between. The CDR3 consists of 14 residues. The CDR3 reads CASSLVPDADTQYF. CDR3 bases: TGCGCCAGCAGCTTGGTTCCTGACGCAGATACGCAGTATTTT.

This clonotype has just a few counts. The rearrangement links TRBV18 to TRBJ2-6, with 8 bases that match TRBD1. The CDR3 consists of 16 residues. From germline, CDR1 is KGHSH and CDR2 LQKENI. The ends lost 8 bases at V and 0 bases at J; junction bases unmatched: 6. Here the CDR3 reads CASAGQGFSGANVLTF. CDR3 bases: TGTGCCAGCGCCGGACAGGGTTTCTCTGGGGCCAACGTCCTGACTTTC.

This clonotype occurred many times. V gene TRBV6-2 or TRBV6-3 combines with J gene TRBJ2-1; D gene uncertain. V lost 0 bases and J lost 14, with 14 bases in between. Germline lookup yields CDR1 MNHEY and CDR2 SVGEGT. The CDR3 has 13 residues. CDR3 DNA sequence: TGTGCCAGCAGTTACTCGAACGAGGTCTGGGAGTTCTTC. This gives the protein CASSYSNEVWEFF.

In its sample, this clonotype was seen many times. This chain joins TRBV12-3 or TRBV12-4 and TRBJ2-7, with 9 nucleotides matching TRBD1. The V and J ends lost 6 bases and 6 bases, in that order; junction bases with no gene match: 12. This CDR3 has 15 residues. This CDR3 is CASSSFGQGTGEQYF. The DNA for the CDR3 is TGTGCCAGCAGCTCTTTCGGACAGGGGACGGGCGAGCAGTACTTC.

Ten or more counts support this clonotype. V usage is TRBV10-3 and J usage is TRBJ2-5; 8 positions agree with TRBD1. The CDR3 spans 15 residues. Trimming removed 0 bases from V and 5 bases from J; junction bases left unmatched: 5. CDR1 is ENHRY and CDR2 is SYGVKD in the germline V gene. Here the CDR3 reads CAISESGQGTETQYF. CDR3 sequence (DNA): TGTGCCATCAGTGAGTCAGGACAGGGAACTGAGACCCAGTACTTC.

On this clonotype: A read error may explain this, as a much larger clone is one base away. The V gene is TRBV29-1, the J gene TRBJ2-3, with 8 bases identical to TRBD2. Per germline, CDR1 SQVTM and CDR2 ANQGSEA. CDR3 length: 13 amino acids. CDR3 region: CSVGLAGTYTRYF. CDR3 DNA: TGCAGCGTCGGACTAGCCGGCACATATACGCGGTATTTT.

The rearrangement links TRBV7-2 to TRBJ1-1; D is perhaps TRBD1 (6 bases). V was shortened by 3 bases and J by 0 bases, with 11 bases between the two germline ends. The CDR3 totals 15 residues. The germline CDR1 and CDR2 sequences are SGHTA and FQGNSA. The CDR3 DNA reads as TGTGCCAGCAGCTTTACAGGGCAGCTGAACACTGAAGCTTTCTTT. Protein sequence: CASSFTGQLNTEAFF.

This chain joins TRBV7-9 and TRBJ1-2; the match to TRBD1 covers 7 bases. This CDR3 has 15 residues. The V and J ends lost 3 bases and 4 bases, in that order; junction bases with no gene match: 8. Per germline, CDR1 SEHNR and CDR2 FQNEAQ (reference sequence). CDR3 nucleotide sequence: TGTGCCAGCAGCTTCTCCGGGACAGAGCTCTATGGCTACACCTTC. This sequence encodes CASSFSGTELYGYTF.

This clonotype has a count of ten or more. The chain links TRBV6-6 to TRBJ2-5, with D tentatively TRBD2 (5 bases). The V gene lost 6 bases and the J gene lost 3 bases, with 11 bases spanning the gap. Germline V gives CDR1 MNHNY, CDR2 SVGAGI (reference sequence). CDR3 size: 13 residues. In DNA form, the CDR3 reads TGTGCCAGCAGAGTACCGGGGAAAGAGACCCAGTACTTC. As protein: CASRVPGKETQYF.

This clonotype was observed at least ten times. The rearrangement links TRBV20-1 to TRBJ2-1; 10 bases line up with TRBD2. The CDR3 has 15 amino acids. Germline lookup yields CDR1 DFQATT and CDR2 SNEGSKA (reference sequence). The J segment lost 4 bases and the V segment lost 3 bases, leaving 6 bases of the junction unmatched. CDR3 sequence: CSASPPAGGYNEQFF. For the CDR3, the DNA is TGCAGTGCTAGTCCCCCAGCGGGGGGGTACAATGAGCAGTTCTTC.

This clonotype was counted a few times. The chain uses TRBV6-1 and TRBJ2-7, with D maybe TRBD2 (5 bases). Germline V gives CDR1 MNHNS, CDR2 SASEGT. Trimming left V 11 bases short and J 3 bases short, with 23 bases between. This CDR3 is built from 15 residues. The CDR3, as DNA: TGTGCCTCTAGCATGGCCGGACGGAGCCTCTACGAGCAGTACTTC. Translating gives CASSMAGRSLYEQYF.

Comment on this clonotype: Being one base from a much bigger clone, this may be a read error. The chain couples TRBV9 to TRBJ2-1; D is unclear. The J call may be wrong; the DNA end is better matched by TRBJ2-7. CDR3 length equals 11 residues. The germline CDR1 and CDR2 sequences are SGDLS and YYNGEE. The CDR3 DNA follows: TGTGCCAGCAGCGTTGGTTTTGAGCAGTACTTC. It is translated as CASSVGFEQYF.

With respect to this clonotype: Germline is not matched at one junction end, which may reflect a read error. The V call is TRBV6-2 or TRBV6-3, the J call TRBJ2-2, with TRBD1 identical over 7 bases. CDR3 size: 14 residues. Germline CDR1 MNHEY, CDR2 SVGEGT. The CDR3 sequence is CVSTKDRVGGELFF. Written as DNA, the CDR3 is TGTGTCAGCACCAAAGACAGGGTCGGCGGGGAGCTGTTTTTT.

The chain has TRBV7-9 and TRBJ1-1; TRBD1 is a possible D gene (5 bases). Trimming pared 3 bases from V and 0 bases from J, leaving 14 bases between. Germline V lookup: CDR1 SEHNR, CDR2 FQNEAQ (reference sequence). CDR3 length: 16 residues. CDR3 coding DNA: TGTGCCAGCAGCTTCCCAGCGGGGGTGATGAACACTGAAGCTTTCTTT. As protein: CASSFPAGVMNTEAFF.

Only a few counts were recorded for this clonotype. This rearrangement joins TRBV11-3 to TRBJ1-1; D remains unclear. The CDR3 length is 15 residues. The ends were cut back, 5 bases at V and 0 bases at J, with 13 bases in the middle. The germline CDR1 and CDR2 sequences are SGHNT and YENEEA. In DNA, the CDR3 is TGTGCCAGCAGCCTCACGCAACACATGAACACTGAAGCTTTCTTT. Translating it yields CASSLTQHMNTEAFF.

As regards this clonotype: Mismatch with germline at one junction end may stem from a read error. The J gene is TRBJ2-5, the V gene TRBV2; TRBD1 is a possible D gene (5 bases). CDR3 size: 14 residues. Germline V gives CDR1 SNHLY, CDR2 FYNNEI. The CDR3 region is CASGEWQGRETQYF. CDR3 in DNA: TGTGCCAGCGGTGAATGGCAGGGCCGAGAGACCCAGTACTTC.